What follows are 8 T cell receptor beta chains derived from one specimen sequenced in a study of T cell clonality in common variable immunodeficiency. Here immunoSEQ multiplex PCR was the method, and the copy in TCRdb shows in-frame clones only, minus some. Singletons are absent from the sample, which has tens of thousands of clones. The sequenced sample consisted of peripheral blood mononuclear cells. These receptors all come from a person aged 18 to 75 in good health.

At least ten counts were recorded for this clone. The read gets to within 3 residues of the CDR3 end, and the germline J gene fills in the rest. J is TRBJ1-6 and V is TRBV30; 8 nucleotides match TRBD1. J gave up 9 bases and V 5 bases, and 15 bases lay outside the gene matches. Germline CDR1 is GTSNPN and CDR2 is SVGIG (reference sequence). This CDR3 region has 16 residues. This CDR3 is CAWGLAGGRAASPLHF. Incomplete CDR3 DNA: TGTGCCTGGGGGCTCGCAGGGGGCCGGGCTGCTTCACCC.

The table lists this clone with many counts. The read ends 3 residues early relative to the CDR3; the germline J gene fills the gap. V gene TRBV9 combines with J gene TRBJ2-7; maybe TRBD1 (6 bases). The CDR3 spans 15 residues. CDR1 SGDLS and CDR2 YYNGEE come from the germline V gene. Trimming shortened V by 2 bases and J by 0 bases, and 12 bases separated the two germline ends. The sequenced part of the CDR3 DNA is TGTGCCAGCAGCGTTGGGGACACCCTCTCCTACGAG. Translating it yields CASSVGDTLSYE. The whole CDR3 protein is CASSVGDTLSYEQYF. The full variable domain, its missing parts supplied by reference TRBV9 and TRBJ2-7, is DSGVTQTPKHLITATGQRVTLRCSPRSGDLSVYWYQQSLDQGLQFLIQYYNGEERAKGNILERFSAQQFPDLHSELNLSSLELGDSALYFCASSVGDTLSYEQYFGPGTRLTVT.

This clone showed up many times. The read halts 3 residues ahead of the CDR3 end, with the missing end drawn from the germline J gene. The chain employs TRBV7-2 and TRBJ2-2, with D possibly TRBD2 on 6 matching bases. Deletions cut 3 bases from V and 2 bases from J, with 7 bases between. Germline CDR1 SGHTA, CDR2 FQGNSA. This CDR3 has 14 residues. This chain's CDR3 is CASSFGLNTGELFF. CDR3 DNA (partial): TGTGCCAGCAGCTTCGGACTAAACACCGGGGAG.

There are many counts of this clone. The observed sequence ends 3 residues before the CDR3 terminus, with the missing tail filled in from the germline J gene. The chain combines TRBV20-1 with TRBJ2-7; 9 positions match TRBD1. Germline lookup yields CDR1 DFQATT and CDR2 SNEGSKA (reference sequence). This CDR3 is built from 14 residues. Trimming removed 3 bases from V and 2 bases from J; junction bases left unmatched: 5. CDR3 sequence reads: CSARRTGVTYEQYF. The part of the CDR3 DNA that was read is TGCAGTGCTAGGAGGACAGGGGTGACCTACGAG.

This clone was detected many times. The sequenced fragment ends 3 residues before the CDR3 boundary, so the rest is inferred from the germline J gene. This sequence joins TRBV11-2 and TRBJ1-4; weak D call: TRBD1 (6 bases). Trimming left V 1 base short and J 8 bases short, with 11 bases between. The CDR3 runs 14 residues. CDR1 is SGHAT and CDR2 is FQNNGV in the germline V gene. Incomplete CDR3 DNA: TGTGCCAGCAGCTTAGTGACCACAGGGGAAAAA. It specifies CASSLVTTGEK. The full CDR3 sequence reads CASSLVTTGEKLFF.

This clone has at least ten counts. The read terminates 3 residues ahead of where the CDR3 ends, so the germline J gene completes it. The genes are TRBV7-8 and TRBJ2-5; the match to TRBD1 covers 10 bases. CDR1 is SGHVS, CDR2 FQNEAQ, per germline. The CDR3 loop spans 15 amino acids. The ends lost 1 base at V and 4 bases at J; junction bases unmatched: 3. CDR3 amino acids: CASSLVGTGVETQYF. CDR3 bases read: TGTGCCAGCAGCTTAGTCGGGACAGGGGTAGAGACC.

This clone was picked up many times. Relative to the germline gene, one junction end is altered; a read error may explain this. CDR3 bases read: TGTGCTAGTCGTTTAACAAGCGGTTTGTCCATGAACACTGAA. Amino acid sequence: CASRLTSGLSMNTE. The full CDR3 sequence reads CASRLTSGLSMNTEAFF. The chain carries TRBV12-5 and TRBJ1-1; no definite D call. The read ends 3 residues shy of where the CDR3 ends; the end is completed using the germline J gene. Germline CDR1 LGHNT, CDR2 FRNRAP. The CDR3 contains 17 residues.

This clone is medium-sized. The read halts 3 residues ahead of the CDR3 end, with the missing end drawn from the germline J gene. This chain links TRBV7-9 with TRBJ2-5; D not resolved. CDR3 length: 14 residues. The germline CDR1 and CDR2 sequences are SEHNR and FQNEAQ (reference sequence). V was cut by 4 bases and J by 1 base, with 10 bases left in between. The CDR3 bases that were read are TGTGCCAGCAGCTCCAGACTCCTCCAAGAGACC. Translated, it gives CASSSRLLQET. The whole CDR3 protein is CASSSRLLQETQYF.